The 17 T cell receptor beta chains reported below all come from one sample, sequenced in a study of cytomegalovirus exposure and HLA in healthy donors. Primers included in the PCR were 60 Vbeta and 13 Jbeta primers. Clones were sequenced by immunoSEQ multiplex PCR, and TCRdb holds only the in-frame ones, with some missing. The data include about 170,000 clones; the top ten clones carry 1.3%. Source material: PBMCs. These TCRs come from a woman in her sixties or seventies in good health and CMV-seronegative.

On this clone: A read error may account for a junction end that differs from germline. The chain couples TRBV4-3 to TRBJ1-3; weak D call: TRBD1 (5 bases). This CDR3 spans 15 amino acids. The germline gives CDR1 LGHNA, CDR2 YSLEER. In DNA form, the CDR3 reads TGCGCCAGCAGCCAAGAATACGACAGTGGAAACACCATGTATTTT. Translating gives CASSQEYDSGNTMYF.

The chain joins TRBV6-1 to TRBJ2-2, with 8 bases aligning to TRBD2. CDR1 MNHNS and CDR2 SASEGT come from the germline V gene. The CDR3 totals 13 residues. J was trimmed by 6 bases and V by 4 bases; bases with no gene match: 1. The CDR3: CASSGGLAGELFF. The CDR3 DNA is TGTGCCAGCAGTGGGGGACTAGCCGGGGAGCTGTTTTTT.

J is TRBJ1-5 and V is TRBV25-1, with TRBD1 matching over 7 bases. The CDR3 has 14 amino acids. The germline CDR1 and CDR2 sequences are MGHDK and SYGVNS. With V trimmed by 5 bases and J by 3 bases, 4 bases remained unmatched. CDR3 bases: TGTGCCAGCAGTTTGACAGGGAACAATCAGCCCCAGCATTTT. Translated, it gives CASSLTGNNQPQHF.

CDR3 DNA sequence: TGTGCCAGCTCACCGACCCATAAGGGGGACACTGAAGCTTTCTTT. Translating gives CASSPTHKGDTEAFF. The chain has TRBV18 and TRBJ1-1; maybe TRBD1 (6 bases). Germline-derived CDR1 and CDR2 are KGHSH and LQKENI. CDR3 length equals 15 residues. V gave up 3 bases and J gave up 3 bases, with 14 bases separating them.

The chain joins TRBV5-1 to TRBJ1-5; 11 bases are shared with TRBD1. There are 15 residues in the CDR3. Germline loops: CDR1 SGHRS, CDR2 YFSETQ. The trim removed 2 bases at V and 6 bases at J, leaving 4 bases unmatched. In DNA form, the CDR3 reads TGCGCCAGCAGCTTAGGGACAGGGGGGTTTCAGCCCCAGCATTTT. Its protein product is CASSLGTGGFQPQHF.

The chain's CDR3 is CAWSLALAKNIQYF. The CDR3 DNA follows: TGTGCCTGGAGTTTAGCGCTAGCCAAAAACATTCAGTACTTC. V usage is TRBV30 and J usage is TRBJ2-4; maybe TRBD2 (5 bases). The CDR3 is 14 residues long. Germline V gene lookup returns CDR1 GTSNPN and CDR2 SVGIG (reference sequence). Trimming removed 2 bases at V and 0 bases at J, with 8 bases between. Complete variable domain (other parts from reference TRBV30 and TRBJ2-4): SQTIHQWPATLVQPVGSPLSLECTVEGTSNPNLYWYRQAAGRGLQLLFYSVGIGQISSEVPQNLSASRPQDRQFILSSKKLLLSDSGFYLCAWSLALAKNIQYFGAGTRLSVL.

The rearrangement links TRBV19 to TRBJ2-6; D possibly corresponds to TRBD1 (6 bases). Germline CDR1 reads LNHDA; CDR2 reads SQIVND (reference sequence). CDR3 length: 14 amino acids. V lost 8 bases to trimming and J lost 4 bases, with 12 bases between them. The CDR3 here is CASLQGTGANVLTF. As DNA, the CDR3 is TGTGCCAGTTTACAGGGAACAGGGGCCAACGTCCTGACTTTC.

The V call is TRBV2, the J call TRBJ1-4; 10 nucleotides align to TRBD1. V lost 9 bases, J lost 7 bases, and 17 bases stayed unmatched. Looked up from germline, CDR1 is SNHLY and CDR2 is FYNNEI. This CDR3 is built from 17 residues. The CDR3: CASFPRDRGVLGEKLFF. The CDR3 bases are TGTGCCAGTTTTCCCCGGGACAGGGGAGTGTTGGGTGAAAAACTGTTTTTT.

Concerning this clone itself: The same CDR3 can be traced to other DNA sequences in this sample. The CDR3 bases are TGTGCCAGCAGTTTATCGAGAAACACTGAAGCTTTCTTT. Amino acid sequence: CASSLSRNTEAFF. The rearrangement joins TRBV27 to TRBJ1-1; no firm D call. Deletions cut 0 bases from V and 2 bases from J, with 4 bases between. CDR3 length: 13 amino acids. CDR1 and CDR2 (germline): MNHEY, SMNVEV (reference sequence).

This rearrangement joins TRBV4-1 to TRBJ2-7; D might be TRBD1 (5 bases). Germline V gene lookup returns CDR1 MGHRA and CDR2 YSYEKL. This CDR3 has 15 residues. V was cut by 0 bases and J by 2 bases, with 11 bases left in between. CDR3 region: CASSQDIGETYEQYF. The CDR3 bases are TGCGCCAGCAGCCAAGATATAGGGGAAACCTACGAGCAGTACTTC.

Turning to this clone: The junction departs from germline at one end; a sequencing error may be responsible. The rearrangement links TRBV5-5 to TRBJ1-4; D not certain. The germline V gene encodes CDR1 SGHKS and CDR2 YYEKEE (reference sequence). The CDR3 runs to 14 residues. The CDR3 DNA is TGTGCCAGCGGCTTGGGTTTCGTTCGTGAAAAACTGTTTTTT. Translated: CASGLGFVREKLFF.

The chain recombines TRBV28 with TRBJ1-1; the D gene is possibly TRBD1 (5 bases). The CDR3 totals 14 residues. Germline V gives CDR1 MDHEN, CDR2 SYDVKM. Trimming left V 10 bases short and J 2 bases short, with 17 bases between. Here the CDR3 DNA reads TGTGCCACCAATTACCCTCAGGGAAACACTGAAGCTTTCTTT. This sequence encodes CATNYPQGNTEAFF.

The chain joins TRBV19 to TRBJ2-7, with D perhaps TRBD1 (5 bases). The CDR3 runs 15 residues. The V end lost 2 bases, the J end lost 2 bases, and 13 bases lay between the germline ends. Germline CDR1 is LNHDA and CDR2 is SQIVND (reference sequence). The CDR3 DNA reads TGTGCCAGTAGTATACGGGCAGGGAAAACCTACGAGCAGTACTTC. Translated: CASSIRAGKTYEQYF.

This chain joins TRBV30 and TRBJ2-1, with D possibly being TRBD2 (5 bases). V lost 6 bases to trimming and J lost 4 bases, with 7 bases between them. This CDR3 comprises 11 residues. Germline V gene sequence: CDR1 GTSNPN, CDR2 SVGIG (reference sequence). The CDR3 reads CACGLYNEQFF. The CDR3, as DNA: TGTGCCTGCGGACTGTACAATGAGCAGTTCTTC.

The V gene is TRBV30, the J gene TRBJ2-7; 8 bases line up with TRBD2. The V segment lost 5 bases and the J segment 3 bases; nucleotides outside the gene matches: 12. The CDR3 is 15 amino acids. CDR1 GTSNPN and CDR2 SVGIG come from the germline V gene (reference sequence). The CDR3 loop is CAWGVQLAVNYEQYF. The CDR3 DNA reads TGTGCCTGGGGGGTCCAACTAGCGGTAAACTACGAGCAGTACTTC.

The chain is built from TRBV5-4 and TRBJ2-7; perhaps TRBD2 as D (5 bases). V was shortened by 4 bases and J by 7 bases, with 15 bases between the two germline ends. Germline V gene sequence: CDR1 SGHNT, CDR2 YYREEE (reference sequence). CDR3 length equals 13 residues. The CDR3 DNA reads as TGTGCCAGCAGCCGAGGGCCAGAATGGGAGCAGTACTTC. This translates into CASSRGPEWEQYF.

The chain uses TRBV7-7 and TRBJ2-2, with TRBD2 matching over 11 bases. Germline trimming cut 1 base from V and 4 bases from J; bases unmatched to any gene: 5. Per the germline V gene, CDR1 is SSHAT and CDR2 is FNYEAQ (reference sequence). The CDR3 has 17 residues. The CDR3: CASSLDFTSGSTGELFF. CDR3 bases: TGTGCCAGCAGCTTAGATTTTACTAGCGGGAGCACCGGGGAGCTGTTTTTT.